What follows are 5 T cell receptor beta chains derived from one specimen sequenced in a study of blood T cell repertoires in COVID-19. TCRdb's table, derived via immunoSEQ multiplex PCR, lists solely in-frame clones and lacks some. The sample consists of 200,000 to 250,000 clones, around 82% of them appearing once. Specimen: peripheral blood. Receptors were obtained from a woman in her fifties or sixties with acute or convalescent COVID-19.

The rearrangement links TRBV6-5 to TRBJ1-2, with D tentatively TRBD1 (5 bases). Per germline, CDR1 MNHEY and CDR2 SVGAGI. Trimming removed 5 bases at V and 8 bases at J, with 18 bases between. This CDR3 is 14 amino acids long. The CDR3 sequence: CASSRGDGLVGYTF. In nucleotides, the CDR3 is TGTGCCAGCAGTCGGGGGGACGGCCTTGTCGGCTACACCTTC.

The chain carries TRBV19 and TRBJ2-1; 10 positions match TRBD2. The CDR3 length is 15 residues. From germline, CDR1 is LNHDA and CDR2 SQIVND (reference sequence). The V and J ends lost 6 bases and 4 bases, in that order; junction bases with no gene match: 6. The CDR3 reads CASRDNSGGYNEQFF. The CDR3 nucleotides are TGTGCCAGTAGGGATAATAGCGGGGGGTACAATGAGCAGTTCTTC.

This clone came up a few times. The rearrangement uses TRBV7-2 and TRBJ2-1; perhaps TRBD2 as D (7 bases). Trimming cost V 4 bases and J 3 bases, with 13 bases left between them. CDR3 length: 15 residues. Germline loops: CDR1 SGHTA, CDR2 FQGNSA. CDR3 DNA: TGTGCCAGCAGCTCGGGCGGGGGCCTCTACAATGAGCAGTTCTTC. Amino acid sequence: CASSSGGGLYNEQFF.

The chain has TRBV20-1 and TRBJ1-2; 7 bases match TRBD1. CDR1 and CDR2 from the germline V gene are DFQATT and SNEGSKA (reference sequence). The V gene end was trimmed by 3 bases and the J gene end by 4 bases; junction bases not matched to a gene: 5. The CDR3 is 13 residues long. The CDR3 nucleotides read TGCAGTGCTAGTGAGGACAGGAGCTATGGCTACACCTTC. Protein product: CSASEDRSYGYTF.

This chain joins TRBV19 and TRBJ1-2; 9 bases align to TRBD1. Trimming at V came to 3 bases and at J to 8 bases, leaving 4 bases not matched to a gene. The V gene's germline CDR1 is LNHDA and CDR2 SQIVND (reference sequence). The CDR3 extends over 13 amino acids. CDR3 sequence (DNA): TGTGCCAGTAGTATCACAGGGGGCGTCGGCTACACCTTC. Protein product: CASSITGGVGYTF.